This T cell receptor (beta chain) appears in the sequencing data of a study of OX40 agonist ivuxolimab in advanced cancers. Repertoires were generated with immunoSEQ multiplex PCR, while TCRdb's copy carries only in-frame clones and drops some. The repertoire holds tens of thousands of clones, with less than 90% as singletons. Trimming pared 6 bases from V and 0 bases from J, leaving 21 bases between. The germline V gene has CDR1 MNHEY and CDR2 SMNVEV (reference sequence). The CDR3 consists of 18 residues. Turning to this clone: The antigen is undetermined.

Findings and limits, study-wide: Certain nonresponders additionally had low normalized T-cell clonal expansion.

This clonotype originated in an adult with an advanced solid tumor such as melanoma, head and neck, liver or kidney cancer. The rearrangement joins TRBV27 to TRBJ1-3, with D uncertain. The sequencing used CD4+ or CD8+ T cells sorted from blood, collected in a trial of the OX40 agonist ivuxolimab. In DNA, the CDR3 is TGTGCCAGCAGCCCTAGTCGAAGGGCCAGCTTCTCTGGAAACACCATATATTTT. Its protein product is CASSPSRRASFSGNTIYF.